This record looks at one T cell receptor (beta chain) sequence and its context. This record comes from a study of blood T cell repertoires in COVID-19. Study overall: COVID-19 samples from acute and convalescent phases originated in the United States, Italy and Spain. T cells, B-cell-depleted T cells, or PBMCs supplied cDNA or gDNA.

The CDR3 spans 15 residues. The germline V gene has CDR1 SGHNT and CDR2 YYREEE (reference sequence). V dropped 0 bases and J dropped 1 base, with 9 bases sitting between them. Original processing notes: Reference gene primer amplification yielded estimated nucleated cell counts. Repertoires were generated with immunoSEQ multiplex PCR, while TCRdb's copy carries only in-frame clones and drops some. The V and J calls and clone size come from that table; D and trimming were worked out from the DNA. Here the sample spans under 300,000 clones, 70% to 90% being singletons. Sequencing was performed on peripheral blood. This clonotype originated in a man aged 55 to 70 with acute or convalescent COVID-19. The genes are TRBV5-4 and TRBJ2-3, with no clear D. CDR3 nucleotides: TGTGCCAGCAGCTTGGTGGCTGGTGGCACAGATACGCAGTATTTT. It is translated as CASSLVAGGTDTQYF. Full variable domain (remainder filled in from reference TRBV5-4 and TRBJ2-3): ETGVTQSPTHLIKTRGQQVTLRCSSQSGHNTVSWYQQALGQGPQFIFQYYREEENGRGNFPPRFSGLQFPNYSSELNVNALELDDSALYLCASSLVAGGTDTQYFGPGTRLTVL.